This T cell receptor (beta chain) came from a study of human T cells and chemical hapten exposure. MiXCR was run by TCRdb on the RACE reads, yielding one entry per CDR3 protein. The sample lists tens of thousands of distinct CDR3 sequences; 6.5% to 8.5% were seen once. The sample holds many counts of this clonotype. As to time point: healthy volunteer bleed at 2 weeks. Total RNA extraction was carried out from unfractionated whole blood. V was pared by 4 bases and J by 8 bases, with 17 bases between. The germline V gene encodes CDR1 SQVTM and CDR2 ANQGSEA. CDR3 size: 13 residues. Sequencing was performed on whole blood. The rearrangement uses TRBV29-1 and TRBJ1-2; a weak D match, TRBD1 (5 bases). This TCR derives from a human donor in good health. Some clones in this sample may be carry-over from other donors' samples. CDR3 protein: CSVAQSGRVGYTF. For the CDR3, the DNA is TGCAGCGTTGCACAAAGTGGCAGGGTCGGCTACACCTTC.